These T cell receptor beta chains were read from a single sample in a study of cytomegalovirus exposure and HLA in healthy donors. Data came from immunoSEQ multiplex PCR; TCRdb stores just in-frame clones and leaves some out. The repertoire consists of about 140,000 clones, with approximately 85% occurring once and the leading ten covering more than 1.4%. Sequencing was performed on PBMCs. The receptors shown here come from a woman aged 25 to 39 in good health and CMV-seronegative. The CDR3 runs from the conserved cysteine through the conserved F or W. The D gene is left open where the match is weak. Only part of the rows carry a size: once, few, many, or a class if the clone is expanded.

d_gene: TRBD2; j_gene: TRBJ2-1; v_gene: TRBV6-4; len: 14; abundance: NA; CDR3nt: TGTGCCAGCAGTCATAGCGGGGACTACAATGAGCAGTTCTTC; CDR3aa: CASSHSGDYNEQFF
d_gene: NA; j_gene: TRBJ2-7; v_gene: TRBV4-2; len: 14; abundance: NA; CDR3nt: TGTGCCAGCAGCCAAGTCGGTGGAGGGAAGGAGCAGTACTTC; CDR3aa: CASSQVGGGKEQYF
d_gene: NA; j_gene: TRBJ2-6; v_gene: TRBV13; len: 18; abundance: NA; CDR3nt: TGTGCCAGCAGCGCCGACACAGGGCCCAACTCTGGGGCCAACGTCCTGACTTTC; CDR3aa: CASSADTGPNSGANVLTF
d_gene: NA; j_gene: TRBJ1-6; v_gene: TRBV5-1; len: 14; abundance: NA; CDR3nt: TGCGCCAGCAGCTCCACTACAGGGAACTCACCCCTCCACTTT; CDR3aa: CASSSTTGNSPLHF
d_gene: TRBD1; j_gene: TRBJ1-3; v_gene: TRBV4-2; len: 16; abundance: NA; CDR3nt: TGTGCCAGCAGCCAAGTATCGGGACAGTATGGAAACACCATATATTTT; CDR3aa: CASSQVSGQYGNTIYF
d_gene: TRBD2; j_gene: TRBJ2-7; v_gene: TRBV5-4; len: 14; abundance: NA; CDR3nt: TGTGCCAGCAGCTTGGGTACGGGAGGCTACGAGCAGTACTTC; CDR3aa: CASSLGTGGYEQYF
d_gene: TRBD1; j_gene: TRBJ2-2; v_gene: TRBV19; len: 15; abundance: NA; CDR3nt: TGTGCCAGTACGACCCCAGGGGGACGAACCGGGGAGCTGTTTTTT; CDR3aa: CASTTPGGRTGELFF
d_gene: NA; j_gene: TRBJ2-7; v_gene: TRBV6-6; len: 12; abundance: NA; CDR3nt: TGTGCCAGCAGTTTCCTCGGCTACGAGCAGTACTTC; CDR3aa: CASSFLGYEQYF
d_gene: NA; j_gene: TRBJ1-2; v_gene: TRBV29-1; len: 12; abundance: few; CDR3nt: TGCAGCGTGTGGGGGCCGGCCTATGGCTACACCTTC; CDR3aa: CSVWGPAYGYTF
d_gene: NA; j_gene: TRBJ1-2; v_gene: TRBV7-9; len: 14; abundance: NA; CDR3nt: TGTGCCAGCAGCCCGGGGTTAAACCCTCTCCGGTACACCTTC; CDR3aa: CASSPGLNPLRYTF
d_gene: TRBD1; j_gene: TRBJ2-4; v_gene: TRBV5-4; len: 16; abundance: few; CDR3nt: TGTGCCAGCAGCTTTGGACAGGGGCGCGCCAAAAACATTCAGTACTTC; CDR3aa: CASSFGQGRAKNIQYF
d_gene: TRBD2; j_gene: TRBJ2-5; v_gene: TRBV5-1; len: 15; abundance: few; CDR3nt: TGCGCCAGCACGATAAAAGCGGGGGGGCCGGAGACCCAGTACTTC; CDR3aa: CASTIKAGGPETQYF
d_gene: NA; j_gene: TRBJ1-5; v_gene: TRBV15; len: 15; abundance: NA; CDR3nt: TGTGCCACCAGCAGTGGGGGACAAAAAAATCAGCCCCAGCATTTT; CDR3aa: CATSSGGQKNQPQHF
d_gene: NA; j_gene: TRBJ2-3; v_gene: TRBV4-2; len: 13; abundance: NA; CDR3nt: TGTGCCAGCAGCCAAGATCGCCGAGGTACGCAGTATTTT; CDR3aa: CASSQDRRGTQYF
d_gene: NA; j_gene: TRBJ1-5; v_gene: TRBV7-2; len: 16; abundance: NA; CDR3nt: TGTGCCAGCAGCTTCGGAGCACCGTATAGCAATCAGCCCCAGCATTTT; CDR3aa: CASSFGAPYSNQPQHF
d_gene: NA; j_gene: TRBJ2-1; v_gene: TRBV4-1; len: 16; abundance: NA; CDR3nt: TGCGCCAGCAGCCTCATCAAGACTAGACTTTACAATGAGCAGTTCTTC; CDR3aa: CASSLIKTRLYNEQFF
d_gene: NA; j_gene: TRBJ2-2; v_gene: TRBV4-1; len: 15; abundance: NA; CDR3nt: TGCGCCAGCAGCCAAAGCGGACTTAACACCGGGGAGCTGTTTTTT; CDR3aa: CASSQSGLNTGELFF
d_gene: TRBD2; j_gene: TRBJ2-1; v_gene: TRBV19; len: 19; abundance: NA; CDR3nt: TGTGCCAGTAGTCCGGGACTAGCGGGGGGGACCCCGGACTACAATGAGCAGTTCTTC; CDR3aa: CASSPGLAGGTPDYNEQFF
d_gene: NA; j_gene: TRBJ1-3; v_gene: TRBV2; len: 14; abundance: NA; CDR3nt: TGTGCCAGTCCCAGGACAGACTCTGGAAACACCATATATTTT; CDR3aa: CASPRTDSGNTIYF
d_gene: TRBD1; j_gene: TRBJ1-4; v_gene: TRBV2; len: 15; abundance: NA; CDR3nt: TGTGCCAGCAGCCAGGGGGGGACAGGGTCTGAAAAACTGTTTTTT; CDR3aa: CASSQGGTGSEKLFF
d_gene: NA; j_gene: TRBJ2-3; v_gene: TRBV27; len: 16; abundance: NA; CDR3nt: TGTGCCAGCAGTTTAGGCGGGGAGAAAACCACAGATACGCAGTATTTT; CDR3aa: CASSLGGEKTTDTQYF
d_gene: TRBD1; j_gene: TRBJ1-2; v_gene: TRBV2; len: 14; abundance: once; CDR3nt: TGTGCCAGCAGTTTGAGACAGGGCGGCTATGGCTACACCTTC; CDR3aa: CASSLRQGGYGYTF
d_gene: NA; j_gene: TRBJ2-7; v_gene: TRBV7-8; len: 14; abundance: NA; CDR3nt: TGTGCCAGCAGCTTCTCCGGGGAAACCTACGAGCAGTACTTC; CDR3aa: CASSFSGETYEQYF
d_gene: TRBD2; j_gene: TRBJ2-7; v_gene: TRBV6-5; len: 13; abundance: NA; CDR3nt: TGTGCCAGCAGTCCTACGCATAGCGGGGGGCCTCACTTC; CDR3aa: CASSPTHSGGPHF
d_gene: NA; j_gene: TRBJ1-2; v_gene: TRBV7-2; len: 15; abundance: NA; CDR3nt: TGTGCCAGCAGCTTAGTTTGGGGGCGTGCAAATGGCTACACCTTC; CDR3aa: CASSLVWGRANGYTF